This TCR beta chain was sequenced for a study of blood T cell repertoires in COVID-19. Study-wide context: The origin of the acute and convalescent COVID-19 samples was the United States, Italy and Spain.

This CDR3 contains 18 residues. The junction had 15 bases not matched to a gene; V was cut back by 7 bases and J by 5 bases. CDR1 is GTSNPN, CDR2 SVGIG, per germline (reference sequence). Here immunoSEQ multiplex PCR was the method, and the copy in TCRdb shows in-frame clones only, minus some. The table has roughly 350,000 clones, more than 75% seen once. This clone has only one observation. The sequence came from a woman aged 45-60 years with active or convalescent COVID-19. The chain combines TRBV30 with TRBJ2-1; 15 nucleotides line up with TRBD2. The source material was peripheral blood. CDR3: CAYRVMWTSGGADNEQFF. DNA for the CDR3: TGTGCCTACCGGGTCATGTGGACTAGCGGGGGGGCGGACAATGAGCAGTTCTTC.